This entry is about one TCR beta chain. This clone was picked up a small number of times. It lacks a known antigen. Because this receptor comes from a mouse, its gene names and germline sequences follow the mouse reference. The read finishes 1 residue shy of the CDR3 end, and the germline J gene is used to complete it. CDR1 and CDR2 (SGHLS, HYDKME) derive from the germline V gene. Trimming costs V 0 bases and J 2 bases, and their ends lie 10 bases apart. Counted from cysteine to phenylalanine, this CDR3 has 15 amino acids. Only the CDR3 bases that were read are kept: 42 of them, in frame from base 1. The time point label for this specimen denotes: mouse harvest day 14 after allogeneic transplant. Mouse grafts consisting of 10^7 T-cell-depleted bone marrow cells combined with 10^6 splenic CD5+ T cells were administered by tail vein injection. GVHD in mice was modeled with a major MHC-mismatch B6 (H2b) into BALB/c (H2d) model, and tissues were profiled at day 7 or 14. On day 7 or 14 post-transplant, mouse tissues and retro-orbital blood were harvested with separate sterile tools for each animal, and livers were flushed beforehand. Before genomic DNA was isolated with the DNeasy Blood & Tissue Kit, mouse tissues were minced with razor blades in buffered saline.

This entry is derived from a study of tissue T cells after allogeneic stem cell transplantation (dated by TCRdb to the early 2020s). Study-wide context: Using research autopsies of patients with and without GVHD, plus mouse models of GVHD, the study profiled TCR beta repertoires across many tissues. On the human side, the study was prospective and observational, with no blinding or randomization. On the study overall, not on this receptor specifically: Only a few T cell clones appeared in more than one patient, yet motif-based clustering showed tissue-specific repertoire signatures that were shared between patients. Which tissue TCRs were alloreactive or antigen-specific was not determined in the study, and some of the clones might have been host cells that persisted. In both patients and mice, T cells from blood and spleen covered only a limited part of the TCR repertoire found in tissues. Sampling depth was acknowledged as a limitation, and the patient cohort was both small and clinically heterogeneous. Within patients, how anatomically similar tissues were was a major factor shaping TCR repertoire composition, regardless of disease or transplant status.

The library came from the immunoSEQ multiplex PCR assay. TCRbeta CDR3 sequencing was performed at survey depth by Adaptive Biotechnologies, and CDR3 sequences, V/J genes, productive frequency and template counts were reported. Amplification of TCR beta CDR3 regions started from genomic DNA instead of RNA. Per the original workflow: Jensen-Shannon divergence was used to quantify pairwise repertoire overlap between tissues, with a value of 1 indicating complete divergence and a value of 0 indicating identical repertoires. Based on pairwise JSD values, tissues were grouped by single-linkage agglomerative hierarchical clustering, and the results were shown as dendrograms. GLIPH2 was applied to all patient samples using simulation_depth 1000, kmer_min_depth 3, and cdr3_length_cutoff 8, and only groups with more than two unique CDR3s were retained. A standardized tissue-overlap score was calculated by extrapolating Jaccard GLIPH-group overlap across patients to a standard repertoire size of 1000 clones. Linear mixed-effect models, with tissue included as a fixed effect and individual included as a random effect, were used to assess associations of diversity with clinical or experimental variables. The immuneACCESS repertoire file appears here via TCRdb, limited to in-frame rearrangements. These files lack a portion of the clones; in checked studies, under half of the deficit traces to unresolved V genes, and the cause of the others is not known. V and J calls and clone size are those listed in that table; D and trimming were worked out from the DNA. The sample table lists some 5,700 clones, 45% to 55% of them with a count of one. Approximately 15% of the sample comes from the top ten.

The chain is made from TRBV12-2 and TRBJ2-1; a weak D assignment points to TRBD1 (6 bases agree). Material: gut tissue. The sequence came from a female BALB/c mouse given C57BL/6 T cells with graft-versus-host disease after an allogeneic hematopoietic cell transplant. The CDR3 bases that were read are TGTGCCAGCTCTCTCGCAGGGGAAGACTATGCTGAGCAGTTC. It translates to CASSLAGEDYAEQF. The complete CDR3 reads CASSLAGEDYAEQFF.